Each of the 28 T cell receptor beta chains below was sequenced from the same sample in a study of cytomegalovirus exposure and HLA in healthy donors. The study ran its PCR with 60 Vbeta and 13 Jbeta primers. The table came from immunoSEQ multiplex PCR; TCRdb's copy has only in-frame clones and leaves some out. The sample yields about 130,000 clones, roughly 74% seen once. The specimen sequenced was PBMCs. Every receptor here comes from a man aged 40-49 years in good health and CMV-seronegative.

The genes are TRBV21-1 and TRBJ1-1; the table names TRBD1, a call not compared with the DNA. TRBV21-1 is termed a pseudogene. The CDR3 spans 13 residues. The CDR3 protein is CASGRDSCTEAFF. The CDR3 nucleotides read TGTGCCAGCGGCCGGGACAGCTGTACTGAAGCTTTCTTT.

CDR3 in amino acids: CASSRGPGAETEAFF. For the CDR3, the DNA is TGTGCCAGCAGTAGGGGCCCAGGGGCGGAGACTGAAGCTTTCTTT. J is TRBJ1-1 and V is TRBV5-5, with D perhaps TRBD1 (6 bases). This CDR3 is 15 amino acids long. Trimming took off 5 bases at V and 5 bases at J, with 19 bases between the two ends. Looked up from germline, CDR1 is SGHKS and CDR2 is YYEKEE (reference sequence).

The chain joins TRBV5-5 to TRBJ1-1, with D tentatively TRBD1 (5 bases). Per the germline V gene, CDR1 is SGHKS and CDR2 is YYEKEE (reference sequence). This CDR3 is built from 12 residues. Trimming shortened V by 4 bases and J by 7 bases, and 11 bases separated the two germline ends. The CDR3, as DNA: TGTGCCAGCAGCGCCAAACAGGATGAAGCTTTCTTT. Amino acids: CASSAKQDEAFF.

The chain carries TRBV5-6 and TRBJ2-3; D gene unclear. Germline CDR1 is SGHDT and CDR2 is YYEEEE. The V end was cut by 1 base, the J end by 0 bases, with 15 bases between. This CDR3 contains 17 residues. CDR3 amino acids: CASSLPGSLASTDTQYF. CDR3 nucleotide sequence: TGTGCCAGCAGCTTGCCAGGCAGTCTGGCTAGCACAGATACGCAGTATTTT.

The chain is built from TRBV15 and TRBJ2-5; D uncertain. V shed 0 bases and J shed 7 bases, with 15 bases lying between them. This CDR3 comprises 15 residues. From germline, CDR1 is LNHNV and CDR2 YYDKDF (reference sequence). CDR3 sequence (DNA): TGTGCCACCAGCAGAGATCTCCTCCCATCGGGGACCCAGTACTTC. It encodes CATSRDLLPSGTQYF.

Here the CDR3 DNA reads TGTGCCAGTATCCAGGGGGAGTATGGCTACACCTTC. Amino acids: CASIQGEYGYTF. This chain connects TRBV19 to TRBJ1-2, with 7 bases aligning to TRBD1. The CDR3 has 12 amino acids. CDR1 is LNHDA, CDR2 SQIVND, per germline (reference sequence). Trimming cost V 7 bases and J 5 bases; bases outside gene matches: 4.

V usage is TRBV5-1 and J usage is TRBJ1-1; 7 bases line up with TRBD1. V dropped 4 bases and J dropped 1; count of bases not matched to a gene: 10. CDR1 SGHRS and CDR2 YFSETQ come from the germline V gene. The CDR3 contains 16 residues. The chain's CDR3 is CASSARDREKNTEAFF. The CDR3 nucleotides read TGCGCCAGCAGCGCGCGGGACAGAGAGAAGAACACTGAAGCTTTCTTT.

The chain uses TRBV7-6 and TRBJ1-5, with D unclear. Trimming shortened V by 4 bases and J by 5 bases, and 9 bases separated the two germline ends. The germline gives CDR1 SGHVS, CDR2 FNYEAQ. The CDR3 is made up of 13 amino acids. CDR3 region: CASSSFIDQPQHF. CDR3 DNA sequence: TGTGCCAGCAGCTCGTTCATAGATCAGCCCCAGCATTTT.

A few counts support this clone. This chain connects TRBV18 to TRBJ1-5, with unresolved D. The CDR3 is made up of 16 amino acids. Germline V lookup: CDR1 KGHSH, CDR2 LQKENI. Trimming removed 6 bases from V and 1 base from J, with 16 bases in between. The CDR3: CASSPSSSNSNQPQHF. The CDR3 region has the DNA TGTGCCAGCTCCCCTTCTAGTTCAAACAGCAATCAGCCCCAGCATTTT.

The genes are TRBV7-2 and TRBJ2-1; a possible D gene is TRBD1 (6 bases). Germline V gives CDR1 SGHTA, CDR2 FQGNSA. The CDR3 spans 15 residues. The ends were cut back, 5 bases at V and 5 bases at J, with 16 bases in the middle. CDR3 nucleotide sequence: TGTGCCAGCAGCGCAGCAGGGGCAGAAAACAATGAGCAGTTCTTC. Translating it yields CASSAAGAENNEQFF.

The genes are TRBV5-1 and TRBJ2-6; 7 positions match TRBD1. This CDR3 region has 19 residues. V dropped 5 bases and J dropped 1; count of bases not matched to a gene: 15. Germline V gene data show CDR1 as SGHRS and CDR2 as YFSETQ. The CDR3 sequence is CASRPLEGQDQSGANVLTF. Here the CDR3 DNA reads TGCGCCAGCAGACCACTGGAAGGACAGGATCAATCTGGGGCCAACGTCCTGACTTTC. Combining the CDR3 with reference TRBV5-1 and TRBJ2-6 gives the whole variable domain KAGVTQTPRYLIKTRGQQVTLSCSPISGHRSVSWYQQTPGQGLQFLFEYFSETQRNKGNFPGRFSGRQFSNSRSEMNVSTLELGDSALYLCASRPLEGQDQSGANVLTFGAGSRLTVL.

This clone was picked up one time. DNA for the CDR3: TGTGCCAGCAGTTTCGTGCGGGGGAGGCACGAGCAGTACTTC. Translation: CASSFVRGRHEQYF. V usage is TRBV28 and J usage is TRBJ2-7; 7 bases fit TRBD2. V trimming: 3 bases; J trimming: 5 bases; junction bases outside the gene matches: 7. The length of the CDR3 is 14 residues. The germline V gene encodes CDR1 MDHEN and CDR2 SYDVKM.

V usage is TRBV28 and J usage is TRBJ1-5; D remains unclear. The CDR3 runs 14 residues. Looked up from germline, CDR1 is MDHEN and CDR2 is SYDVKM. V was cut by 2 bases and J by 0 bases, with 5 bases left in between. The CDR3 spells CASSLEISNQPQHF. CDR3 nucleotides: TGTGCCAGCAGTTTAGAGATTAGCAATCAGCCCCAGCATTTT.

CDR3 sequence: CASSLEEKLFF. The CDR3 coding sequence is TGTGCCAGCAGTTTAGAGGAAAAACTGTTTTTT. V and J are TRBV28 and TRBJ1-4, with unresolved D. Per the germline V gene, CDR1 is MDHEN and CDR2 is SYDVKM. This CDR3 contains 11 residues. The germline V and J ends were trimmed by 2 bases and 8 bases, with 3 bases remaining between them. Full variable domain (remainder filled in from reference TRBV28 and TRBJ1-4): DVKVTQSSRYLVKRTGEKVFLECVQDMDHENMFWYRQDPGLGLRLIYFSYDVKMKEKGDIPEGYSVSREKKERFSLILESASTNQTSMYLCASSLEEKLFFGSGTQLSVL.

This clone was seen a few times. This chain uses TRBV9 with TRBJ1-2; TRBD1 is a possible D gene (5 bases). V was trimmed by 4 bases and J by 4 bases, leaving 14 bases between them. The CDR3 loop spans 14 amino acids. The germline V gene encodes CDR1 SGDLS and CDR2 YYNGEE. CDR3 coding DNA: TGTGCCAGCAGCCCCCCCAAAGGGGTCTATGGCTACACCTTC. Amino acid sequence: CASSPPKGVYGYTF.

The gene calls are TRBV30 and TRBJ2-4; no firm D call. Germline CDR1 GTSNPN, CDR2 SVGIG (reference sequence). The CDR3 loop spans 11 amino acids. V was pared by 0 bases and J by 9 bases, with 6 bases between. Here the CDR3 DNA reads TGTGCCTGGAGTGTTTCGGGCATTCAGTACTTC. As protein: CAWSVSGIQYF.

Concerning this clone: The junction does not match germline at one end; this may be a read error. This chain joins TRBV4-3 and TRBJ2-6; D perhaps matches TRBD1 (5 bases). Germline V gene data show CDR1 as LGHNA and CDR2 as YSLEER. This CDR3 region has 14 residues. The chain's CDR3 is CASSLTSGANGLTF. The DNA of the CDR3 is TGCGCCAGCAGCCTGACTTCTGGGGCCAACGGCCTGACTTTC.

This clone has only one observation. In nucleotides, the CDR3 is TGTGCCAGCAGTAAATCGGACAGGACGAACACTGAAGCTTTCTTT. Translated: CASSKSDRTNTEAFF. The rearrangement links TRBV25-1 to TRBJ1-1; 7 bases agree with TRBD1. This CDR3 spans 15 amino acids. CDR1 and CDR2 (germline): MGHDK, SYGVNS. V gave up 5 bases and J gave up 1 base; unmatched junction bases: 7. Variable domain in full (rest from reference TRBV25-1 and TRBJ1-1): EADIYQTPRYLVIGTGKKITLECSQTMGHDKMYWYQQDPGMELHLIHYSYGVNSTEKGDLSSESTVSRIRTEHFPLTLESARPSHTSQYLCASSKSDRTNTEAFFGQGTRLTVV.

The chain has TRBV7-9 and TRBJ1-2; D is unresolved. Trimming stripped 1 base from V and 8 bases from J, with 8 bases between. The CDR3 has 12 amino acids. CDR1 is SEHNR and CDR2 is FQNEAQ in the germline V gene (reference sequence). The CDR3 is CASSLEQRGYTF. The CDR3 DNA follows: TGTGCCAGCAGCTTAGAGCAGCGAGGCTACACCTTC.

This clone was seen more than once but under ten times. The V and J genes are TRBV28 and TRBJ1-5; D is ambiguous. This CDR3 spans 13 amino acids. Germline V gene data show CDR1 as MDHEN and CDR2 as SYDVKM. V lost 7 bases to trimming and J lost 5 bases, with 12 bases between them. The CDR3 is CASIPQFHQPQHF. The CDR3 DNA follows: TGTGCCAGCATACCCCAGTTTCATCAGCCCCAGCATTTT. Full variable domain (outside the CDR3, taken from reference TRBV28 and TRBJ1-5): DVKVTQSSRYLVKRTGEKVFLECVQDMDHENMFWYRQDPGLGLRLIYFSYDVKMKEKGDIPEGYSVSREKKERFSLILESASTNQTSMYLCASIPQFHQPQHFGDGTRLSIL.

This clone was picked up a small number of times. The rearrangement links TRBV6-5 to TRBJ2-7; TRBD2 agrees at 8 bases. There are 13 residues in the CDR3. CDR1 MNHEY and CDR2 SVGAGI come from the germline V gene. Trimming took 8 bases from V and 3 from J; bases not matched to a gene: 6. This CDR3 is CASQRGNFYEQYF. In nucleotides, the CDR3 is TGTGCCAGCCAGCGGGGGAACTTCTACGAGCAGTACTTC.

The V call is TRBV27, the J call TRBJ2-3, with 10 bases aligning to TRBD2. Germline V lookup: CDR1 MNHEY, CDR2 SMNVEV (reference sequence). The CDR3 spans 14 residues. V lost 8 bases to trimming and J lost 5 bases; unmatched junction nucleotides: 7. This CDR3 reads CASGLAGVLDTQYF. In DNA form, the CDR3 reads TGTGCCAGCGGGCTAGCGGGGGTTTTAGATACGCAGTATTTT.

V gene TRBV7-2 combines with J gene TRBJ1-4; D uncertain. Per the germline V gene, CDR1 is SGHTA and CDR2 is FQGNSA. This CDR3 comprises 14 residues. V was cut by 7 bases and J by 2 bases, with 11 bases left in between. The CDR3 DNA follows: TGTGCCAGCACACTGGTCTTTACTAATGAAAAACTGTTTTTT. Protein sequence: CASTLVFTNEKLFF.

The chain joins TRBV7-9 to TRBJ1-6; a weak D match, TRBD1 (6 bases). The CDR3 covers 15 residues. Germline CDR1 SEHNR, CDR2 FQNEAQ (reference sequence). Trimming left V 0 bases short and J 10 bases short, with 13 bases between. CDR3 nucleotide sequence: TGTGCCAGCAGCTTAGCGGGCCAGGGGAAATCACCCCTCCACTTT. Protein: CASSLAGQGKSPLHF. Variable domain in full (rest from reference TRBV7-9 and TRBJ1-6): DTGVSQNPRHKITKRGQNVTFRCDPISEHNRLYWYRQTLGQGPEFLTYFQNEAQLEKSRLLSDRFSAERPKGSFSTLEIQRTEQGDSAMYLCASSLAGQGKSPLHFGNGTRLTVT.

The CDR3 is CASSLQTGYTEAFF. CDR3 bases: TGTGCCAGCAGCTTACAGACAGGCTACACTGAAGCTTTCTTT. The chain joins TRBV11-2 to TRBJ1-1; possible D gene TRBD1, 6 bases. Per germline, CDR1 SGHAT and CDR2 FQNNGV. The V and J ends lost 2 bases and 3 bases respectively, with 10 bases between them. CDR3 length: 14 residues.

The sample holds one count of this clone. The CDR3 spells CASSLTRTGMVGELFF. CDR3 nucleotides: TGTGCCAGCTCACTAACACGGACAGGAATGGTCGGGGAGCTGTTTTTT. This chain uses TRBV18 with TRBJ2-2, with 7 bases matching TRBD1. The V gene end was trimmed by 4 bases and the J gene end by 7 bases; junction bases not matched to a gene: 12. The CDR3 consists of 16 residues. Germline values: CDR1 KGHSH, CDR2 LQKENI.

V usage is TRBV5-6 and J usage is TRBJ2-7; the D is unclear. The CDR3 is made up of 14 amino acids. The germline CDR1 and CDR2 sequences are SGHDT and YYEEEE. Trimming removed 0 bases at V and 3 bases at J, with 10 bases between. The CDR3, as DNA: TGTGCCAGCAGCTTGGGCGACAACCGCTACGAGCAGTACTTC. It specifies CASSLGDNRYEQYF.

Only a few counts were recorded for this clone. The V call is TRBV5-1, the J call TRBJ2-4, with 8 bases matching TRBD1. The CDR3 consists of 12 residues. The germline CDR1 and CDR2 sequences are SGHRS and YFSETQ. With V trimmed by 8 bases and J by 13 bases, 11 bases remained unmatched. CDR3 region: CASGQGVGGQYF. The DNA of the CDR3 is TGCGCCAGTGGACAGGGTGTAGGCGGGCAGTACTTC.